A selection of T cell receptor beta chains follows, all from one sample in a study of beta chain features in type 1 diabetes. Clones were sequenced by immunoSEQ multiplex PCR, and TCRdb holds only the in-frame ones, with some missing. The repertoire holds about 410,000 clones, with around 14% as singletons. The sequencing input was naive CD4+ T cells from blood. These TCRs come from a man aged 25-40 years in good health. CDR3s include the opening cysteine and the closing phenylalanine or tryptophan. A D gene is named only where the DNA matches it firmly. The size of a clone is reported for some rows only, either as once, few or many, or as a class for expanded clones.

v_gene: TRBV5-4; j_gene: TRBJ1-2; d_gene: TRBD1; abundance: few; CDR3nt: TGTGCCAGCAGCTCGGGACAGGGAAACTATGGCTACACCTTC; CDR3aa: CASSSGQGNYGYTF
v_gene: TRBV29-1; j_gene: TRBJ1-2; d_gene: NA; abundance: few; CDR3nt: TGCAGCGTTCATCCTAAGCTTAACTATGGCTACACCTTC; CDR3aa: CSVHPKLNYGYTF
v_gene: TRBV2; j_gene: TRBJ2-5; d_gene: NA; abundance: NA; CDR3nt: TGTGCCAGCACGGCCGACTCCCGAGAGACCCAGTACTTC; CDR3aa: CASTADSRETQYF
v_gene: TRBV9; j_gene: TRBJ2-3; d_gene: NA; abundance: few; CDR3nt: TGTGCCAGCAGCGTATTGGGGGGAGATACGCAGTATTTT; CDR3aa: CASSVLGGDTQYF
v_gene: TRBV9; j_gene: TRBJ2-5; d_gene: TRBD2; abundance: few; CDR3nt: TGTGCCAGCAGCCCTCCGGGACTAGCCCCTGAGACCCAGTACTTC; CDR3aa: CASSPPGLAPETQYF
v_gene: TRBV27; j_gene: TRBJ2-1; d_gene: NA; abundance: NA; CDR3nt: TGTGCCAGCAGTTCAGCTCGGACAAGTGGGCAGTTCTTC; CDR3aa: CASSSARTSGQFF
v_gene: TRBV11-3; j_gene: TRBJ1-2; d_gene: NA; abundance: few; CDR3nt: TGTGCCAGCAGCAAGGACAGACGCTATGGCTACACCTTC; CDR3aa: CASSKDRRYGYTF
v_gene: TRBV7-9; j_gene: TRBJ1-4; d_gene: NA; abundance: NA; CDR3nt: TGTGCCAGCAGCTCCCGGACGGATTATGAAAAACTGTTTTTT; CDR3aa: CASSSRTDYEKLFF
v_gene: TRBV7-9; j_gene: TRBJ2-4; d_gene: TRBD1; abundance: NA; CDR3nt: TGTGCCAGCAGCTTATACGCAGGGGGCATAGCCAAAAACATTCAGTACTTC; CDR3aa: CASSLYAGGIAKNIQYF
v_gene: TRBV7-9; j_gene: TRBJ2-5; d_gene: NA; abundance: NA; CDR3nt: TGTGCCAGCAGTTCCGAGACCCAGTACTTC; CDR3aa: CASSSETQYF
v_gene: TRBV29-1; j_gene: TRBJ1-5; d_gene: NA; abundance: few; CDR3nt: TGCAGCGTTGGGGCTGCAAATCAGCCCCAGCATTTT; CDR3aa: CSVGAANQPQHF
v_gene: TRBV5-1; j_gene: TRBJ2-5; d_gene: TRBD2; abundance: NA; CDR3nt: TGCGCCAGCAGCGACCCCGTAGCGGGAGTCGTCCAAGAGACCCAGTACTTC; CDR3aa: CASSDPVAGVVQETQYF
v_gene: TRBV5-1; j_gene: TRBJ2-3; d_gene: NA; abundance: few; CDR3nt: TGCGCCAGCAGCTTGTCTGACCCAGCAGATACGCAGTATTTT; CDR3aa: CASSLSDPADTQYF
v_gene: TRBV20-1; j_gene: TRBJ2-7; d_gene: NA; abundance: few; CDR3nt: TGCAGTGCTAGACGGGACGGCGAGCAGTACTTC; CDR3aa: CSARRDGEQYF
v_gene: TRBV4-1; j_gene: TRBJ1-1; d_gene: NA; abundance: NA; CDR3nt: TGCGCCAGCAGCCAAAGAGGGAGGGGTGAAAGGACTGAAGCTTTCTTT; CDR3aa: CASSQRGRGERTEAFF
v_gene: TRBV10-3; j_gene: TRBJ2-5; d_gene: TRBD1; abundance: few; CDR3nt: TGTGCCATCAGTGGAGGGACAGGAGAGACCCAGTACTTC; CDR3aa: CAISGGTGETQYF
v_gene: TRBV6-5; j_gene: TRBJ1-1; d_gene: NA; abundance: NA; CDR3nt: TGTGCCATCAGTTACTCCTACGGGCGCGAGATTGAAGCTTTCTTT; CDR3aa: CAISYSYGREIEAFF
v_gene: TRBV30; j_gene: TRBJ1-1; d_gene: NA; abundance: NA; CDR3nt: TGTGCCTGGAGTGGGGGGAAACCTTTCTTT; CDR3aa: CAWSGGKPFF